The T cell receptor (beta chain) described here comes from a study of blood T cell repertoires in COVID-19. Study context: Researchers got acute and convalescent COVID-19 samples from the United States, Italy and Spain. From T cells, B-cell-depleted T cells, or PBMCs came the material, which was cDNA or gDNA.

How the authors handled the data: From reference gene primer amplification, estimates of nucleated cell counts were derived. Clones were sequenced by immunoSEQ multiplex PCR, and TCRdb holds only the in-frame ones, with some missing. The V and J calls and clone size are taken from that table; D and trimming were inferred from the DNA. The repertoire holds hundreds of thousands of clones, with around 83% as singletons. Germline lookup yields CDR1 MNHNS and CDR2 SASEGT. Trimming took 0 bases from V and 5 from J, leaving 11 bases between them. The CDR3 spans 15 residues. This receptor was identified in a woman in her forties or fifties with acute or convalescent COVID-19. The chain links TRBV6-1 to TRBJ1-5; tentative D call: TRBD1 (5 bases). The sequenced material came from peripheral blood. The CDR3 region is CASSEAWQGDQPQHF. The CDR3 DNA follows: TGTGCCAGCAGTGAAGCATGGCAGGGTGATCAGCCCCAGCATTTT.